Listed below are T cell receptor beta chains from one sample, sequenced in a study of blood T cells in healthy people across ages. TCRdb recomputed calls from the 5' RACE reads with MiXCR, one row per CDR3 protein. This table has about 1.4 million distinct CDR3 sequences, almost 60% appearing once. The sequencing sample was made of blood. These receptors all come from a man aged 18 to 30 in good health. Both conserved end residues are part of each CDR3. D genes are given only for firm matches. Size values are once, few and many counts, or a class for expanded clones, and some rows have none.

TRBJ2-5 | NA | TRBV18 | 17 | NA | CASSPLYRTAIQETQYF | TGTGCCAGCTCACCACTGTACAGGACGGCCATCCAAGAGACCCAGTACTTC
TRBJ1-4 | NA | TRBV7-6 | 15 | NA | CASSLGGQLNEKLFF | TGTGCCAGCAGCTTAGGTGGACAGCTTAATGAAAAACTGTTTTTT
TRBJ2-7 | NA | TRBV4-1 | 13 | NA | CASSQFFTGEQYF | TGCGCCAGCAGCCAATTTTTCACAGGCGAGCAGTACTTC
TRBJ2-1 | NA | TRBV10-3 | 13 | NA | CAIRGQSGNEQFF | TGTGCCATCAGAGGACAAAGTGGCAATGAGCAGTTCTTC
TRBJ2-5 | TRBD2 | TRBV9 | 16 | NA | CASSPYSGGRQETQYF | TGTGCCAGCAGCCCCTATAGCGGGGGGCGCCAAGAGACCCAGTACTTC
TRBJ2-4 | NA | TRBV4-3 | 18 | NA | CASSQDAIWDSAKNIQYF | TGCGCCAGCAGCCAAGACGCAATATGGGACTCGGCCAAAAACATTCAGTACTTC
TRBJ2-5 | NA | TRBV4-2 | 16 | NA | CASSQVKGESKGTQYF | TGTGCCAGCAGCCAAGTGAAGGGAGAATCAAAAGGGACCCAGTACTTC
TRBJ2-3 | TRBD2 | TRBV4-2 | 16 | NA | CASSQDRRGGPDAQYF | TGTGCCAGCAGCCAAGATAGGCGGGGGGGCCCAGATGCGCAGTATTTT
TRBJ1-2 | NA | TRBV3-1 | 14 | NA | CASSITDGAYGYTF | TGTGCCAGCAGCATAACCGACGGCGCCTATGGCTACACCTTC
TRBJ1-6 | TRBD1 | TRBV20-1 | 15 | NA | CSASEPGQGGSPLHF | TGCAGTGCTAGCGAACCGGGACAGGGTGGATCACCCCTCCACTTT
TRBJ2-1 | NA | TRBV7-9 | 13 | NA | CASSLVGENEQFF | TGTGCCAGCAGCTTAGTCGGGGAGAATGAGCAGTTCTTC
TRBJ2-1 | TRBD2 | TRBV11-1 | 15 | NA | CASSLERGELREQFF | TGTGCCAGCAGCTTAGAGCGGGGGGAGTTACGTGAGCAGTTCTTC
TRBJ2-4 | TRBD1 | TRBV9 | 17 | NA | CASSVGVGTGDRNIQYF | TGTGCCAGCAGCGTAGGTGTGGGGACAGGGGATAGAAACATTCAGTACTTC
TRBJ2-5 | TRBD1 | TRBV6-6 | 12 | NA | CASGQGKETQYF | TGTGCCAGCGGACAGGGGAAAGAGACCCAGTACTTC
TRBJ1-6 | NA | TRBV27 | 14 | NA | CASTTGLLNSPLHF | TGTGCCAGCACTACGGGACTCTTGAATTCACCCCTCCACTTT
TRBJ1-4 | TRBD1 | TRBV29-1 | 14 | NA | CSVQSGGTNEKLFF | TGCAGCGTTCAATCAGGGGGCACTAATGAAAAACTGTTTTTT
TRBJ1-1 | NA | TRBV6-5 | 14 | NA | CASSLSPDGTEAFF | TGTGCCAGCAGTCTTTCCCCCGACGGGACTGAAGCTTTCTTT
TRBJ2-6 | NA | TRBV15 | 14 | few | CATSSSSGANVLTF | TGTGCCACCAGCAGTTCCTCTGGGGCCAACGTCCTGACTTTC
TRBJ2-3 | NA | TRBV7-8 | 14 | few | CASSLFTSTDTQYF | TGTGCCAGCAGCCTTTTCACTAGCACAGATACGCAGTATTTT
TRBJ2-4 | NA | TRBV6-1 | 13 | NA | CASSPAIGNIQYF | TGTGCCAGCAGCCCGGCGATCGGCAACATTCAGTACTTC
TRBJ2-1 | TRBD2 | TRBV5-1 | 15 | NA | CASSLGLAPMNEQFF | TGCGCCAGCAGCTTGGGACTAGCGCCGATGAATGAGCAGTTCTTC
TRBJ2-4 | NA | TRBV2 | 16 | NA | CASSETARLAKNIQYF | TGTGCCAGCAGTGAAACGGCGAGACTAGCCAAAAACATTCAGTACTTC
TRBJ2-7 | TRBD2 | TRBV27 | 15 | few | CASSPGLAYSYEQYF | TGTGCCAGCAGTCCGGGACTAGCGTACTCCTACGAGCAGTACTTC
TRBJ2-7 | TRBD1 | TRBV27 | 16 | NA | CASSQKGQGSPYEQYF | TGTGCCAGCAGCCAAAAGGGACAGGGTAGTCCCTACGAGCAGTACTTC
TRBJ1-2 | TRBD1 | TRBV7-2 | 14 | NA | CAGRAGTGNYGYTF | TGTGCCGGACGGGCCGGGACAGGGAACTATGGCTACACCTTC
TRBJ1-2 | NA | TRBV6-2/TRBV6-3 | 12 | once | CASSWQRYGYTF | TGTGCCAGCAGTTGGCAGCGGTATGGCTACACCTTC
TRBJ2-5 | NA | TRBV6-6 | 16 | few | CASSPPPGEDQETQYF | TGTGCCAGCAGTCCCCCACCGGGCGAAGACCAAGAGACCCAGTACTTC
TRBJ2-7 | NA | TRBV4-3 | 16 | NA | CASSQDLGVGSYEQYF | TGCGCCAGCAGCCAAGATCTGGGGGTTGGGTCCTACGAGCAGTACTTC
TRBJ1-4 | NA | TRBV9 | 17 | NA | CASSTTIQTDTNEKLFF | TGTGCCAGCAGCACTACAATTCAGACGGATACTAATGAAAAACTGTTTTTT
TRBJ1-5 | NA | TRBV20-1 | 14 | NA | CSANPDLDGQPQHF | TGCAGTGCTAACCCCGATTTAGACGGACAGCCCCAGCATTTT
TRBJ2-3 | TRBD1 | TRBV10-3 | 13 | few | CAIRDRVTDTQYF | TGTGCCATCAGGGACAGGGTAACAGATACGCAGTATTTT